The clone carrying this T cell receptor (beta chain) showed up just a few times. The data belong to a study of cytomegalovirus exposure and HLA in healthy donors. The data were produced by immunoSEQ multiplex PCR, yet TCRdb's version contains in-frame clones alone and is incomplete. The data contain some 150,000 clones, about 86% of them seen just once; the ten biggest clones take up approximately 2%. The origin of this receptor is a human donor in good health. Sequences were obtained from PBMCs.

As DNA, the CDR3 is TGTGCCAGCAGACCACAGGGTTCGGGGGAGCTGTTTTTT. It yields the protein CASRPQGSGELFF. The rearrangement joins TRBV6-1 to TRBJ2-2; D perhaps matches TRBD1 (6 bases). This CDR3 is built from 13 residues. Germline CDR1 reads MNHNS; CDR2 reads SASEGT. With 6 bases removed from V and 8 bases from J, the gap between germline ends came to 13 bases.